One and the same sample provided the 10 T cell receptor beta chains below, sequenced in a study of CD8 T cells in Susac syndrome (dated by TCRdb to the late 2010s). The library was obtained by the immunoSEQ multiplex PCR assay. RNA was extracted using the RNeasy kit, and about 0.45 to 1 ug of the RNA was reverse transcribed with random hexamers. TCRdb's own reprocessing of the public reads used fastp at Q25 and MiXCR and kept productive beta chains. A single entry per CDR3 protein holds the most common genes and DNA from its merged rows. The sample data list 85,000 to 120,000 distinct CDR3 sequences, and roughly 94% of these were observed just once. 0.41% of the sample lies in the top ten. The specimen was CD8+ T cells from PBMCs. The receptors shown here come from a human donor with Susac syndrome.

The chain joins TRBV20-1 to TRBJ2-7; TRBD2 matches 7 bases. Germline V gene sequence: CDR1 DFQATT, CDR2 SNEGSKA (reference sequence). The J segment lost 1 base and the V segment lost 0 bases, leaving 9 bases of the junction unmatched. This CDR3 is 16 amino acids long. The CDR3 loop reads CSARDRKRGYSYEQYF. The CDR3 region has the DNA TGCAGTGCTAGAGACCGCAAGCGGGGTTATTCCTACGAGCAGTACTTC.

The rearrangement uses TRBV15 and TRBJ1-5; no reliable D call. The CDR3 contains 15 residues. CDR1 and CDR2 (germline): LNHNV, YYDKDF (reference sequence). Deletions cut 0 bases from V and 11 bases from J, with 17 bases between. This chain's CDR3 is CATSRDLSAPGSQHF. CDR3 nucleotide sequence: TGTGCCACCAGCAGAGATCTGTCGGCCCCTGGGTCCCAGCATTTT.

The V gene is TRBV6-1, the J gene TRBJ2-7; possible D gene TRBD2, 6 bases. The V end was cut by 7 bases, the J end by 0 bases, with 19 bases between. The CDR3 sequence is 16 residues long. Germline values: CDR1 MNHNS, CDR2 SASEGT. The CDR3 bases are TGTGCCAGCACCCAAAGGAGGGGCCCGAGCTCCTACGAGCAGTACTTC. Protein: CASTQRRGPSSYEQYF.

V and J are TRBV5-1 and TRBJ2-1; 15 bases are shared with TRBD2. The CDR3 loop spans 15 amino acids. J was trimmed by 10 bases and V by 3 bases; bases with no gene match: 5. Germline loops: CDR1 SGHRS, CDR2 YFSETQ. CDR3 sequence reads: CASSWTSGGASEQFF. DNA of the CDR3: TGCGCCAGCAGCTGGACTAGCGGGGGGGCCTCGGAGCAGTTCTTC.

This clonotype was counted a single time. This chain uses TRBV20-1 with TRBJ2-7; D might be TRBD1 or TRBD2, each matching 5 bases. Between the trimmed V and J ends, which lost 3 bases and 2 bases, there was a span of 11 bases. Germline CDR1 DFQATT, CDR2 SNEGSKA (reference sequence). The CDR3 consists of 13 residues. For the CDR3, the DNA is TGCAGTGCTAGGACCGGGGCCACCTACGAGCAGTACTTC. Translation gives CSARTGATYEQYF.

The chain recombines TRBV29-1 with TRBJ2-6; D may be TRBD1 (6 bases). V was trimmed by 7 bases and J by 2 bases, leaving 9 bases between them. This CDR3 is built from 13 residues. Germline CDR1 and CDR2: SQVTM and ANQGSEA. CDR3 in amino acids: CSATGTGANVLTF. The DNA for the CDR3 is TGCAGCGCAACAGGGACTGGGGCCAACGTCCTGACTTTC.

The sample holds a few counts of this clonotype. The chain carries TRBV14 and TRBJ2-1; weak D call: TRBD2 (6 bases). CDR3 length: 13 residues. Looked up from germline, CDR1 is SGHDN and CDR2 is FVKESK. V lost 4 bases to trimming and J lost 2 bases, with 6 bases between them. The CDR3 DNA sequence: TGTGCCAGCAGCCTAGCGGCCTACAATGAGCAGTTCTTC. This gives the protein CASSLAAYNEQFF.

The V gene is TRBV7-3, the J gene TRBJ2-2, with D uncertain. The CDR3 covers 16 residues. Trimming cost V 5 bases and J 1 base, with 14 bases left between them. The germline V gene has CDR1 SGHTA and CDR2 FQGTGA. The CDR3 here is CASSPSGRMNTGELFF. CDR3 nucleotide sequence: TGTGCCAGCAGCCCCTCCGGCAGGATGAACACCGGGGAGCTGTTTTTT.

This chain joins TRBV20-1 and TRBJ2-7; D possibly corresponds to TRBD2 (5 bases). Germline CDR1 DFQATT, CDR2 SNEGSKA (reference sequence). With 0 bases removed from V and 7 bases from J, the gap between germline ends came to 10 bases. The CDR3 is 12 residues long. CDR3 DNA sequence: TGCAGTGCTAGAGATGAGGGATGGGAGCAGTACTTC. As protein: CSARDEGWEQYF.

J is TRBJ1-1 and V is TRBV6-2 or TRBV6-3, with D tentatively TRBD1 (5 bases). The CDR3 consists of 14 residues. Between the trimmed V and J ends, which lost 10 bases and 7 bases, there was a span of 22 bases. Per germline, CDR1 MNHEY and CDR2 SVGEGT. CDR3 in DNA: TGTGCCACCCTACCTAATGGGGGGGTAGGTGAAGCTTTCTTT. It encodes CATLPNGGVGEAFF.